This is a list of T cell receptor beta chains from one sample in a study of T-cell reconstitution after alpha-beta-depleted transplantation in children. TCRdb passed the PCR reads through MiXCR, listing each CDR3 protein once. This table has 200,000 to 250,000 distinct CDR3 sequences, around 8.4% appearing once. The sequences come from PBMCs, mostly from graft donor cells, collected 360 days after TCRalphabeta/CD19-depleted stem cell transplant. The receptors come from a male patient between 2 and 9 years old who had a stem cell transplant for acute myeloid leukemia, so the T cells may come from the graft donor. Both conserved end residues are part of each CDR3. A D gene is named only where the DNA matches it firmly. Only part of the rows carry a size: once, few, many, or a class if the clone is expanded.

NA,TRBV12-3/TRBV12-4,NA,TRBJ1-5,TGTGCCAGCAGTTTTATTACAGGGCTAAGCAATCAGCCCCAGCATTTT,CASSFITGLSNQPQHF
TRBD1,TRBV20-1,few,TRBJ1-3,TGCAGTGCTAGGTATAGGGGGCTTGGAAACACCATATATTTT,CSARYRGLGNTIYF
NA,TRBV10-3,many,TRBJ2-2,TGTGCCATCAGTGACTCCAGGGACTTCACCGGGGAGCTGTTTTTT,CAISDSRDFTGELFF
NA,TRBV5-1,few,TRBJ1-6,TGCGCCAGCAGCTTGGCAGGAGTATCCTTCAGCTCCTATAATTCACCCCTCCACTTT,CASSLAGVSFSSYNSPLHF
NA,TRBV27,NA,TRBJ1-1,TGTGCCAGCAGTCAGCTTATGAACACTGAAGCTTTCTTT,CASSQLMNTEAFF
NA,TRBV12-3/TRBV12-4,many,TRBJ2-7,TGTGCCAGCAGTTTTGTCGCAGGGGGAGGGTACGAGCAGTACTTC,CASSFVAGGGYEQYF
NA,TRBV29-1,few,TRBJ1-2,TGCAGCGCCTTGAATGTCGGGGGGCGAGGCTACACCTTC,CSALNVGGRGYTF
TRBD2,TRBV7-9,NA,TRBJ2-1,TGTGCCACAGGGACTAGCGATACCAATGAGCAGTTCTTC,CATGTSDTNEQFF
TRBD2,TRBV20-1,many,TRBJ2-5,TGCAGTGCTAGAGATCAACTAGCGGTACAAGAGACCCAGTACTTC,CSARDQLAVQETQYF
NA,TRBV12-3/TRBV12-4,few,TRBJ2-6,TGTGCCAGCAGTCTTCACTCTGGGGCCAACGTCCTGACTTTC,CASSLHSGANVLTF
NA,TRBV24-1,NA,TRBJ2-1,TGTGCCACCAGTGGCCCCGGTAATGAGCAGTTCTTC,CATSGPGNEQFF
NA,TRBV5-1,few,TRBJ2-1,TGCGCCAGCAGCGGGCAGATCCAGTACAATGAGCAGTTCTTC,CASSGQIQYNEQFF
TRBD2,TRBV5-8,many,TRBJ2-3,TGTGCCAGCAGCTTGAGTCTAGCGGGAGATACGCAGTATTTT,CASSLSLAGDTQYF
NA,TRBV5-1,NA,TRBJ1-2,TGCGCCAGCAGAAGCCAAAACTATGGCTACACCTTC,CASRSQNYGYTF
NA,TRBV20-1,many,TRBJ1-5,TGCAGTGCTCGACAGTATAGCAATCAGCCCCAGCATTTT,CSARQYSNQPQHF
NA,TRBV18,few,TRBJ2-7,TGTGCCAGCTCACCCGAACCTGGTGAGCAGTACTTC,CASSPEPGEQYF
TRBD1,TRBV6-6,few,TRBJ2-5,TGTGCCAGCAGCCGGGACAGGGGGAGGACCCAGTACTTC,CASSRDRGRTQYF
NA,TRBV20-1,many,TRBJ2-3,TGCAGTGCTAGAGATTCACCTGATACGCAGTATTTT,CSARDSPDTQYF
NA,TRBV6-1,many,TRBJ2-1,TGTGCCAGCATGAGCGGCTCCTACAATGAGCAGTTCTTC,CASMSGSYNEQFF
NA,TRBV12-3/TRBV12-4,NA,TRBJ2-5,TGTGCCAGCACCCGAGGGGGAATGGAGACCCAGTACTTC,CASTRGGMETQYF
NA,TRBV7-9,few,TRBJ2-7,TGTGCCAGCAGTCCAGAAGACAGGACTCCCACCTACGAGCAGTACTTC,CASSPEDRTPTYEQYF
NA,TRBV9,many,TRBJ2-1,TGTGCCAGCAGCGTAGGAATACGGGCGGGTAACTCCTACAATGAGCAGTTCTTC,CASSVGIRAGNSYNEQFF
NA,TRBV29-1,few,TRBJ1-2,TGCAGCGTTGCCAAAACCGCTACAGGAGGCTACACCTTC,CSVAKTATGGYTF
NA,TRBV7-2,many,TRBJ1-1,TGTGCCAGCACCCCTGGACAGCTGAACACTGAAGCTTTCTTT,CASTPGQLNTEAFF
NA,TRBV12-3/TRBV12-4,many,TRBJ1-5,TGTGCCAGCAGTTTCAAATTAGGCCAGCCCCAGCATTTT,CASSFKLGQPQHF
TRBD2,TRBV7-6,few,TRBJ2-3,TGTGCCAGCAGCTTATCTCCACGGGAGGGGTCAGATACGCAGTATTTT,CASSLSPREGSDTQYF
NA,TRBV20-1,few,TRBJ2-7,TGCAGTGCTAAACAGGGACCCTACGAGCAGTACTTC,CSAKQGPYEQYF
NA,TRBV20-1,few,TRBJ2-5,TGCAGTGCTTTGTACAGGGTCCTCGAGACCCAGTACTTC,CSALYRVLETQYF
TRBD2,TRBV20-1,many,TRBJ2-2,TGCAGTGCAAAGAAAGCGGGAGGGAGGACCGGGGAGCTGTTTTTT,CSAKKAGGRTGELFF
NA,TRBV30,few,TRBJ1-1,TGTGCCTCAGGGGTAGGGAACACTGAAGCTTTCTTT,CASGVGNTEAFF
NA,TRBV12-3/TRBV12-4,NA,TRBJ2-1,TGTGCCAGCAGTTTAGGGACTGGGGATTACAATGAGCAGTTCTTC,CASSLGTGDYNEQFF
NA,TRBV5-1,many,TRBJ2-2,TGCGCCAGCAGCACCCCAAGTGGCCAAAAGACCGGGGAGCTGTTTTTT,CASSTPSGQKTGELFF
TRBD2,TRBV5-5,many,TRBJ2-1,TGTGCCAGCAGCCCCTGGACTAGCGGCGTATACAATGAGCAGTTCTTC,CASSPWTSGVYNEQFF
TRBD2,TRBV12-3/TRBV12-4,many,TRBJ2-1,TGTGCCAGCAGTCCCGGGACTAGCGCCAGGGAGCAGTTCTTC,CASSPGTSAREQFF
TRBD2,TRBV10-3,many,TRBJ2-3,TGTGCCATCAGTGGGCTAGCGGGAGGAAATACGCAGTATTTT,CAISGLAGGNTQYF
TRBD1,TRBV27,many,TRBJ1-1,TGTGCCAGCAGTTCCTCTTGGACAGGGACGAACACTGAAGCTTTCTTT,CASSSSWTGTNTEAFF
NA,TRBV5-8,NA,TRBJ2-7,TGTGCCAGCAGCCACTACTACGGGATCCACGAGCAGTACTTC,CASSHYYGIHEQYF
NA,TRBV6-1,many,TRBJ2-5,TGTGCCAGCGGGAGACGGGGAGTAGAGACCCAGTACTTC,CASGRRGVETQYF
TRBD2,TRBV4-3,many,TRBJ2-5,TGCGCCAGCAGCCAAGATTTGGGACTAGCGGGAGGGCGATGGAAGACCCAGTACTTC,CASSQDLGLAGGRWKTQYF
NA,TRBV20-1,few,TRBJ2-2,TGCAGTGCCCTCCGACATACCGGGGAGCTGTTTTTT,CSALRHTGELFF
NA,TRBV2,NA,TRBJ2-2,TGTGCCAGCAGGGGGCCGAACACCGGGGAGCTGTTTTTT,CASRGPNTGELFF
NA,TRBV21-1,NA,TRBJ1-2,TGTGCCAGCAGCAAAGTCGGCCTCTGGCGGGCCTATGGCTACACCTTC,CASSKVGLWRAYGYTF
TRBD2,TRBV29-1,NA,TRBJ2-6,TGCAGCGTTGTCGGGGGGGGCCCTGGGGCCAACGTCCTGACTTTC,CSVVGGGPGANVLTF
NA,TRBV7-6,few,TRBJ2-3,TGTGCCAGCAGAGGACCGTTCTACACAGATACGCAGTATTTT,CASRGPFYTDTQYF
NA,TRBV12-3/TRBV12-4,many,TRBJ2-7,TGTGCCAGCAGTTTAGCGGGGGGTTACGAGCAGTACTTC,CASSLAGGYEQYF
NA,TRBV6-5,many,TRBJ1-1,TGTGCCAGCAGTTACTCGACACAGCCCTACACTGAAGCTTTCTTT,CASSYSTQPYTEAFF
NA,TRBV5-1,many,TRBJ1-4,TGCGCCAGCAGCACCGGGACACCGGGCCTCGAAAAACTGTTTTTT,CASSTGTPGLEKLFF
TRBD2,TRBV6-2/TRBV6-3,few,TRBJ2-6,TGTGCCAGCAGTTACCCTAGCGGGAGTTGGATGGCCAACGTCCTGACTTTC,CASSYPSGSWMANVLTF
NA,TRBV5-1,many,TRBJ2-1,TGCGCCAGCAGCTTGCTCGACAATGAGCAGTTCTTC,CASSLLDNEQFF
NA,TRBV7-9,NA,TRBJ1-1,TGTGCCAGCAGCATCCCGACAGGTATGAACACTGAAGCTTTCTTT,CASSIPTGMNTEAFF
TRBD1,TRBV29-1,many,TRBJ2-3,TGCAGCGTAGAGGGGGCTAGCTCCATGGGGGATACGCAGTATTTT,CSVEGASSMGDTQYF
NA,TRBV20-1,many,TRBJ2-2,TGCAGTGCTAGAGAGGCCAGCCTCGGGGAGCTGTTTTTT,CSAREASLGELFF
NA,TRBV28,NA,TRBJ1-1,TGTGCCAGCAGTGTTATCATGAACACTGAAGCTTTCTTT,CASSVIMNTEAFF
NA,TRBV9,many,TRBJ1-2,TGTGCCAGCAGCGTAGGAGGGCAGGTTAATGGCTACACCTTC,CASSVGGQVNGYTF
TRBD2,TRBV20-1,many,TRBJ2-2,TGCAGTGCTAGAGATAGGAGACTAGCAACGAACACCGGGGAGCTGTTTTTT,CSARDRRLATNTGELFF
TRBD1,TRBV4-1,NA,TRBJ1-2,TGCGCCAGCAGCCTCAGATCTGGGACAGGGTATAACTATGGCTACACCTTC,CASSLRSGTGYNYGYTF
NA,TRBV19,few,TRBJ2-5,TGTGCCAGTAGTAGACAGCCCCAAGAGACCCAGTACTTC,CASSRQPQETQYF
NA,TRBV12-3/TRBV12-4,many,TRBJ2-5,TGCGCCAGCAGCTTCGGCAGTCAAGAGACCCAGTACTTC,CASSFGSQETQYF